This TCR beta chain stems from a study of blood T cell repertoires in COVID-19. Study overall: Collection of acute and convalescent COVID-19 samples took place in the United States, Italy and Spain. PBMCs, B-cell-depleted T cells, or T cells were the source of the cDNA or gDNA that made up the material.

The ends were cut back, 6 bases at V and 0 bases at J, with 7 bases in the middle. Germline V CDR1 and CDR2: SGHRS, YFSETQ. This CDR3 has 12 amino acids. As handled by the study authors: From reference gene primer amplification, estimates of nucleated cell counts were derived. TCRdb keeps only in-frame clones here, not all; method: immunoSEQ multiplex PCR. The V and J calls and clone size come from that table; D and trimming were worked out from the DNA. The profile shows 250,000 to 300,000 clones, over 70% of them singletons. Sequenced input: peripheral blood. The receptor comes from a woman in her thirties or forties who had recovered from COVID-19. The chain uses TRBV5-1 and TRBJ2-7; D is possibly TRBD1 (6 bases). CDR3 amino acids: CASTDSSYEQYF. CDR3 sequence (DNA): TGCGCCAGCACGGACAGCTCCTACGAGCAGTACTTC.